This TCR beta chain stems from a study of identical twins. The cDNA had a unique molecular identifier and a template-switch universal primer site. MiXCR, run by TCRdb on the 5' RACE reads, gives a single entry per CDR3 protein. The sample records 500,000 or so distinct CDR3 sequences, 11% to 15% being singletons. Trimming removed 4 bases from V and 5 bases from J; junction bases left unmatched: 9. The CDR3 runs to 15 residues. CDR1 SGHDN and CDR2 FVKESK come from the germline V gene. This sample was shared with a second study, whose subject was yellow fever vaccine responses in identical twins.

Sequenced: CD4+ T cells sorted from blood. The origin of this receptor is a woman aged 18-29 years in good health. The V gene is TRBV14, the J gene TRBJ2-5; TRBD2 matches at 8 bases. This CDR3 reads CASSLKLAAAETQYF. The CDR3 coding sequence is TGTGCCAGCAGCCTAAAACTAGCGGCGGCGGAGACCCAGTACTTC. The whole variable domain, remainder taken from reference TRBV14 and TRBJ2-5, is EAGVTQFPSHSVIEKGQTVTLRCDPISGHDNLYWYRRVMGKEIKFLLHFVKESKQDESGMPNNRFLAERTGGTYSTLKVQPAELEDSGVYFCASSLKLAAAETQYFGPGTRLLVL.